This TCR beta chain was sequenced in a study of shared clonotypes between healthy human individuals. Whole-study findings and limits: The authors expected sequencing depth to affect clonotype sharing among donors.

Comments on this clone: Its target is not known.

The V gene lost 6 bases and the J gene lost 7 bases, with 19 bases spanning the gap. Germline assignment: CDR1 MDHEN and CDR2 SYDVKM. The CDR3 runs 14 residues. Sequencing used immunoSEQ multiplex PCR; TCRdb keeps in-frame clones, though not all of them. This repertoire shows about 120,000 clones, about 71% found once; its top ten account for 24%. The chain links TRBV28 to TRBJ2-7; weak D call: TRBD2 (6 bases). The sequenced material came from memory CD8+ T cells sorted from blood. Specified subset: CD45RO+ cells pooled with CCR7-negative TemRA cells. The receptor was derived from a woman aged 30 to 39 in good health. The CDR3 is CASSPLRGLREQYF. The CDR3 DNA follows: TGTGCCAGCAGCCCCCTGAGGGGACTTAGGGAGCAGTACTTC.